Listed below are T cell receptor beta chains from one sample, sequenced in a study of blood T cell repertoires in COVID-19. Measured with immunoSEQ multiplex PCR; TCRdb has only the in-frame clones, and not every one. The sample yields under 200,000 clones, around four fifths seen once. The specimen was peripheral blood. Receptor source: a woman in her 70s with COVID-19, enrolled during active disease. CDR3s include the opening cysteine and the closing phenylalanine or tryptophan. The D gene is left open where the match is weak. Size is omitted from some rows. Given values are once, few, many or a class for expanded clones.

cdr3_aa: CASHTRSTEQFF
cdr3_nt: TGTGCCTCACATACCCGATCCACTGAGCAGTTCTTC
j_call: TRBJ2-1
cdr3_length: 12
d_call: .
v_call: TRBV6-6
clone_size: .

cdr3_aa: CASSLDPGGYEQYF
cdr3_nt: TGTGCCAGCAGCTTAGATCCGGGTGGCTACGAGCAGTACTTC
j_call: TRBJ2-7
cdr3_length: 14
d_call: .
v_call: TRBV7-9
clone_size: few

cdr3_aa: CASSPGLAGNFNNEQFF
cdr3_nt: TGTGCCAGCTCACCGGGACTAGCGGGGAACTTCAACAATGAGCAGTTCTTC
j_call: TRBJ2-1
cdr3_length: 17
d_call: TRBD2
v_call: TRBV18
clone_size: .

cdr3_aa: CASSQRGLRPSSYNEQFF
cdr3_nt: TGCGCCAGCAGCCAACGGGGGTTGCGGCCCTCCTCCTACAATGAGCAGTTCTTC
j_call: TRBJ2-1
cdr3_length: 18
d_call: .
v_call: TRBV4-1
clone_size: .

cdr3_aa: CAWIGGTAKAFF
cdr3_nt: TGTGCCTGGATCGGAGGGACGGCTAAAGCTTTCTTT
j_call: TRBJ1-1
cdr3_length: 12
d_call: .
v_call: TRBV30
clone_size: once

cdr3_aa: CAIHGTDTQYF
cdr3_nt: TGTGCCATACACGGGACAGATACGCAGTATTTT
j_call: TRBJ2-3
cdr3_length: 11
d_call: .
v_call: TRBV7-3
clone_size: .

cdr3_aa: CASSLPRVGTGFGTDTQYF
cdr3_nt: TGTGCCAGCAGTTTACCCCGAGTCGGTACGGGGTTCGGCACAGATACGCAGTATTTT
j_call: TRBJ2-3
cdr3_length: 19
d_call: .
v_call: TRBV28
clone_size: .

cdr3_aa: CASSPSGLRETQYF
cdr3_nt: TGTGCCAGCAGCCCCTCTGGCCTCAGGGAGACCCAGTACTTC
j_call: TRBJ2-5
cdr3_length: 14
d_call: .
v_call: TRBV19
clone_size: .

cdr3_aa: CASSLAWGLNNEQFF
cdr3_nt: TGTGCCAGCAGCTTGGCTTGGGGACTGAACAATGAGCAGTTCTTC
j_call: TRBJ2-1
cdr3_length: 15
d_call: .
v_call: TRBV5-5
clone_size: .

cdr3_aa: CASSRISGQGGEKLFF
cdr3_nt: TGTGCCAGCAGCAGGATTTCGGGACAGGGAGGTGAAAAACTGTTTTTT
j_call: TRBJ1-4
cdr3_length: 16
d_call: TRBD1
v_call: TRBV9
clone_size: .

cdr3_aa: CSVAGTSGAGDNEQFF
cdr3_nt: TGCAGCGTTGCCGGGACTAGCGGCGCAGGGGACAATGAGCAGTTCTTC
j_call: TRBJ2-1
cdr3_length: 16
d_call: TRBD2
v_call: TRBV29-1
clone_size: .

cdr3_aa: CASMGQRYEKLFF
cdr3_nt: TGTGCCAGCATGGGACAGCGATATGAAAAACTGTTTTTT
j_call: TRBJ1-4
cdr3_length: 13
d_call: TRBD1
v_call: TRBV2
clone_size: .

cdr3_aa: CASSDGTVAKNIQYF
cdr3_nt: TGTGCCAGCAGTGACGGGACAGTAGCCAAAAACATTCAGTACTTC
j_call: TRBJ2-4
cdr3_length: 15
d_call: TRBD1
v_call: TRBV6-1
clone_size: .

cdr3_aa: CASRQGAGNTIYF
cdr3_nt: TGTGCCAGTAGACAGGGGGCCGGAAACACCATATATTTT
j_call: TRBJ1-3
cdr3_length: 13
d_call: TRBD1
v_call: TRBV6-5
clone_size: once

cdr3_aa: CASSQKEDTEAFF
cdr3_nt: TGTGCCAGCTCTCAAAAGGAGGACACTGAAGCTTTCTTT
j_call: TRBJ1-1
cdr3_length: 13
d_call: .
v_call: TRBV18
clone_size: many

cdr3_aa: CASSSQGNQPQHF
cdr3_nt: TGTGCCAGCAGCTCACAGGGCAATCAGCCCCAGCATTTT
j_call: TRBJ1-5
cdr3_length: 13
d_call: .
v_call: TRBV7-9
clone_size: few

cdr3_aa: CASSYSIWAYGYTF
cdr3_nt: TGTGCCAGCAGTTACTCGATTTGGGCCTATGGCTACACCTTC
j_call: TRBJ1-2
cdr3_length: 14
d_call: .
v_call: TRBV6-5
clone_size: .

cdr3_aa: CASSNSRTGGYTF
cdr3_nt: TGTGCCAGCAGTAACAGCAGAACGGGGGGCTACACCTTC
j_call: TRBJ1-2
cdr3_length: 13
d_call: .
v_call: TRBV6-5
clone_size: .

cdr3_aa: CASSLGRKAFF
cdr3_nt: TGCGCCAGCAGCTTGGGCAGAAAAGCTTTCTTT
j_call: TRBJ1-1
cdr3_length: 11
d_call: .
v_call: TRBV5-1
clone_size: .

cdr3_aa: CASSSGPGSYGYTF
cdr3_nt: TGTGCCAGCAGCTCGGGTCCGGGGAGCTATGGCTACACCTTC
j_call: TRBJ1-2
cdr3_length: 14
d_call: .
v_call: TRBV11-2
clone_size: many

cdr3_aa: CASRTEDWVNSPLHF
cdr3_nt: TGTGCAAGTCGGACCGAGGATTGGGTAAATTCACCCCTCCACTTT
j_call: TRBJ1-6
cdr3_length: 15
d_call: .
v_call: TRBV12-2
clone_size: .

cdr3_aa: CASSLAGREGTEAFF
cdr3_nt: TGTGCCAGCAGCTTGGCGGGCAGGGAGGGCACTGAAGCTTTCTTT
j_call: TRBJ1-1
cdr3_length: 15
d_call: .
v_call: TRBV5-8
clone_size: .

cdr3_aa: CASSWGQAGSNSPLHF
cdr3_nt: TGTGCCAGCAGCTGGGGACAGGCGGGTAGTAATTCACCCCTCCACTTT
j_call: TRBJ1-6
cdr3_length: 16
d_call: TRBD1
v_call: TRBV5-4
clone_size: .

cdr3_aa: CAISQNTGELFF
cdr3_nt: TGTGCCATCAGTCAGAACACCGGGGAGCTGTTTTTT
j_call: TRBJ2-2
cdr3_length: 12
d_call: .
v_call: TRBV10-3
clone_size: .

cdr3_aa: CASSMRDTSPRAFF
cdr3_nt: TGTGCCAGTAGTATGAGGGACACCTCTCCAAGAGCTTTCTTT
j_call: TRBJ1-1
cdr3_length: 14
d_call: .
v_call: TRBV19
clone_size: .

cdr3_aa: CASSRLTAYEQYF
cdr3_nt: TGTGCCAGCAGCCGCCTGACAGCATACGAGCAGTACTTC
j_call: TRBJ2-7
cdr3_length: 13
d_call: .
v_call: TRBV14
clone_size: .

cdr3_aa: CSVERTGDPYNEQFF
cdr3_nt: TGCAGCGTCGAACGGACAGGGGATCCCTACAATGAGCAGTTCTTC
j_call: TRBJ2-1
cdr3_length: 15
d_call: TRBD1
v_call: TRBV29-1
clone_size: .

cdr3_aa: CASSPQRDTEAFF
cdr3_nt: TGTGCCAGCAGTCCCCAGAGGGACACTGAAGCTTTCTTT
j_call: TRBJ1-1
cdr3_length: 13
d_call: .
v_call: TRBV12-3/TRBV12-4
clone_size: .

cdr3_aa: CSASQEIYEQYF
cdr3_nt: TGCAGTGCTAGTCAGGAAATCTACGAGCAGTACTTC
j_call: TRBJ2-7
cdr3_length: 12
d_call: .
v_call: TRBV20-1
clone_size: .

cdr3_aa: CASRKAGTSGEKLFF
cdr3_nt: TGTGCCAGTCGGAAAGCAGGGACTAGTGGTGAAAAACTGTTTTTT
j_call: TRBJ1-4
cdr3_length: 15
d_call: .
v_call: TRBV19
clone_size: .

cdr3_aa: CAISGREGPLDTQYF
cdr3_nt: TGTGCCATCAGTGGGCGGGAGGGCCCTCTAGATACGCAGTATTTT
j_call: TRBJ2-3
cdr3_length: 15
d_call: TRBD2
v_call: TRBV10-3
clone_size: once

cdr3_aa: CASSLHTGKGSNQPQHF
cdr3_nt: TGTGCCAGCAGCCTACACACAGGGAAGGGAAGCAATCAGCCCCAGCATTTT
j_call: TRBJ1-5
cdr3_length: 17
d_call: .
v_call: TRBV7-2
clone_size: .

cdr3_aa: CASSQISYNEQFF
cdr3_nt: TGCGCCAGCAGCCAGATCTCCTACAATGAGCAGTTCTTC
j_call: TRBJ2-1
cdr3_length: 13
d_call: .
v_call: TRBV5-1
clone_size: .

cdr3_aa: CSVVGAGGYTGELFF
cdr3_nt: TGCAGCGTTGTGGGAGCGGGGGGCTACACCGGGGAGCTGTTTTTT
j_call: TRBJ2-2
cdr3_length: 15
d_call: TRBD2
v_call: TRBV29-1
clone_size: few

cdr3_aa: CASSVGTGAYEQYF
cdr3_nt: TGTGCCAGCAGCGTCGGGACGGGAGCCTACGAGCAGTACTTC
j_call: TRBJ2-7
cdr3_length: 14
d_call: .
v_call: TRBV9
clone_size: .

cdr3_aa: CASSQAGGTRTEAFF
cdr3_nt: TGTGCCAGCAGCCAAGCGGGGGGGACTAGGACTGAAGCTTTCTTT
j_call: TRBJ1-1
cdr3_length: 15
d_call: .
v_call: TRBV4-2
clone_size: .

cdr3_aa: CASSPGGEGNQPQHF
cdr3_nt: TGTGCCAGCAGCCCAGGCGGGGAGGGCAATCAGCCCCAGCATTTT
j_call: TRBJ1-5
cdr3_length: 15
d_call: .
v_call: TRBV7-9
clone_size: .

cdr3_aa: CASSILSGSSYEQYF
cdr3_nt: TGTGCCAGCAGCATCCTTAGCGGCAGCTCCTACGAGCAGTACTTC
j_call: TRBJ2-7
cdr3_length: 15
d_call: .
v_call: TRBV28
clone_size: .

cdr3_aa: CASSLAGVNEQFF
cdr3_nt: TGCGCCAGCAGCTTGGCAGGGGTCAATGAGCAGTTCTTC
j_call: TRBJ2-1
cdr3_length: 13
d_call: .
v_call: TRBV5-1
clone_size: .

cdr3_aa: CASSPGREGTEAFF
cdr3_nt: TGTGCCAGCTCACCGGGCAGGGAGGGCACTGAAGCTTTCTTT
j_call: TRBJ1-1
cdr3_length: 14
d_call: .
v_call: TRBV18
clone_size: .

cdr3_aa: CASSPPIGFGRANYGYTF
cdr3_nt: TGTGCCAGCTCACCACCGATCGGGTTCGGCCGCGCCAACTATGGCTACACCTTC
j_call: TRBJ1-2
cdr3_length: 18
d_call: .
v_call: TRBV18
clone_size: once

cdr3_aa: CASSLDLGLGTYEQYF
cdr3_nt: TGTGCCAGCAGCTTAGATCTGGGACTAGGAACCTACGAGCAGTACTTC
j_call: TRBJ2-7
cdr3_length: 16
d_call: TRBD2
v_call: TRBV11-2
clone_size: .

cdr3_aa: CATSTRQQETQYF
cdr3_nt: TGTGCCACCAGCACCCGACAGCAAGAGACCCAGTACTTC
j_call: TRBJ2-5
cdr3_length: 13
d_call: .
v_call: TRBV15
clone_size: .

cdr3_aa: CASSAYAPGLGFYEQYF
cdr3_nt: TGTGCCAGCAGTGCATACGCACCGGGACTTGGGTTCTACGAGCAGTACTTC
j_call: TRBJ2-7
cdr3_length: 17
d_call: .
v_call: TRBV6-4
clone_size: .

cdr3_aa: CASSPTFKTGISFF
cdr3_nt: TGTGCCAGCAGTCCTACCTTTAAGACGGGGATCTCTTTCTTT
j_call: TRBJ1-1
cdr3_length: 14
d_call: .
v_call: TRBV27
clone_size: .